This T cell receptor beta chain was sequenced for a study of T-cell reconstitution after alpha-beta-depleted transplantation in children. This CDR3 has 16 amino acids. Germline loops: CDR1 GTSNPN, CDR2 SVGIG (reference sequence). V was shortened by 4 bases and J by 0 bases, with 18 bases between the two germline ends. Unique molecular identifiers were used in preparing the TCRbeta library. TCRdb re-called the PCR reads through MiXCR, storing one row per CDR3 protein. Of 150,000 to 200,000 distinct CDR3 sequences listed, about 6.4% are singletons. This clonotype was counted ten times or more. This clonotype was sampled from a human donor who donated a stem cell graft to a child with Wiskott-Aldrich syndrome. The source material was PBMCs from the stem cell graft donor, sampled from the stem cell graft. The J gene is TRBJ1-1, the V gene TRBV30; tentatively, D is TRBD1 (6 bases). The CDR3 nucleotides read TGTGCCTGGACTGTACGTCAGGGGCTAGTGAACACTGAAGCTTTCTTT. Translation: CAWTVRQGLVNTEAFF.